Sequencing of this T cell receptor (beta chain) was carried out in a study of blood T cell repertoires in COVID-19. Background on the study: From T cells, B-cell-depleted T cells, or PBMCs came the material, which was cDNA or gDNA.

The CDR3 contains 15 residues. The germline V gene encodes CDR1 MNHEY and CDR2 SMNVEV (reference sequence). Trimming took 5 bases from V and 7 from J, leaving 17 bases between them. In the authors' methods: Reference gene primer amplification in the assay estimated nucleated cell counts. The method was immunoSEQ multiplex PCR; TCRdb's version includes in-frame clones alone and lacks a portion of them. V and J calls and clone size are given by that table; D and trimming were obtained from the DNA. The data contain fewer than 350,000 clones, around 85% of them seen just once; the ten biggest clones take up 7.2%.

The source material was peripheral blood. The sequence was collected from a human donor in a cohort sampled during active COVID-19. The chain links TRBV27 to TRBJ1-4, with TRBD1 as a possible D gene (5 bases). The CDR3 DNA is TGTGCCAGCAGTCTGGGGACCCGGAGGGGTGAAAAACTGTTTTTT. Translating gives CASSLGTRRGEKLFF.